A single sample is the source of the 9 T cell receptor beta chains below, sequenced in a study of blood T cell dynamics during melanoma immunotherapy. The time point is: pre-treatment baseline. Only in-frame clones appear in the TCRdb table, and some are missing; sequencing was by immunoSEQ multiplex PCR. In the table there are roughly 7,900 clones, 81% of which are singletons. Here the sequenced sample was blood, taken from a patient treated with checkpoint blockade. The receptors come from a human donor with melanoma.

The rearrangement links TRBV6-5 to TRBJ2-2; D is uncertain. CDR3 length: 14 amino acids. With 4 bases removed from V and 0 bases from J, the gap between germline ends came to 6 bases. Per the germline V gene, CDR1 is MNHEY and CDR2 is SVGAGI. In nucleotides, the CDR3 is TGTGCCAGCAGTTCCACTGCGAACACCGGGGAGCTGTTTTTT. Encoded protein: CASSSTANTGELFF.

CDR3: CASSADSTWGGELFF. The CDR3, as DNA: TGTGCCAGCAGCGCGGACAGTACCTGGGGCGGGGAGCTGTTTTTT. The chain couples TRBV9 to TRBJ2-2, with a weak D call TRBD1 (6 bases). The germline V gene encodes CDR1 SGDLS and CDR2 YYNGEE. The CDR3 is 15 amino acids. Trimming removed 3 bases at V and 7 bases at J, with 16 bases between.

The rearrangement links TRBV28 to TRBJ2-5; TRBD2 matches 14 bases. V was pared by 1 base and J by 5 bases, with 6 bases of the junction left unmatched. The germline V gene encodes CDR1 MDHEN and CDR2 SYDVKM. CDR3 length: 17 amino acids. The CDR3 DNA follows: TGTGCCAGCAGTTTATTGACTAGCGGGGGGGCCGGGGAGACCCAGTACTTC. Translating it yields CASSLLTSGGAGETQYF.

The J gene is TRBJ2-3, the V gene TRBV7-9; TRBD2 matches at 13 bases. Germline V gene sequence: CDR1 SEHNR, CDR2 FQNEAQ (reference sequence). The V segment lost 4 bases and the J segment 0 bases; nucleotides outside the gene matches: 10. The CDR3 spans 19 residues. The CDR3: CASSSGLAGYGSSTDTQYF. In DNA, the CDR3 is TGTGCCAGCAGCTCGGGACTAGCGGGGTACGGTTCTAGCACAGATACGCAGTATTTT.

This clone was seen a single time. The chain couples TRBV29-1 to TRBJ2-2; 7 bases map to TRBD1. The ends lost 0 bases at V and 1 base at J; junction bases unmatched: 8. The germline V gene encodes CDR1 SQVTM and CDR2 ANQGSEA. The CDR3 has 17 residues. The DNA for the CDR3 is TGCAGCGTTGAAGATCCTTGGGGGACAGAGAACACCGGGGAGCTGTTTTTT. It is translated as CSVEDPWGTENTGELFF.

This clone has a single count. The CDR3 loop is CASRTRLAGNTDTQYF. The CDR3 DNA is TGTGCCAGCAGGACCAGACTAGCGGGGAACACAGATACGCAGTATTTT. The V and J genes are TRBV27 and TRBJ2-3, with 11 positions matching TRBD2. The germline gives CDR1 MNHEY, CDR2 SMNVEV (reference sequence). V lost 6 bases, J lost 2 bases, and 7 bases stayed unmatched. The CDR3 spans 16 residues.

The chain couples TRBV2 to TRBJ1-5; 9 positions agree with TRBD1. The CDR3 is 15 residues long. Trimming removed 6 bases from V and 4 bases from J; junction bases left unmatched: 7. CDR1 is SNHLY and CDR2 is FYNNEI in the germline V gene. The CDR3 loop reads CASREGQGRNQPQHF. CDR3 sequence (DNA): TGTGCCAGCAGGGAGGGACAGGGACGTAATCAGCCCCAGCATTTT.

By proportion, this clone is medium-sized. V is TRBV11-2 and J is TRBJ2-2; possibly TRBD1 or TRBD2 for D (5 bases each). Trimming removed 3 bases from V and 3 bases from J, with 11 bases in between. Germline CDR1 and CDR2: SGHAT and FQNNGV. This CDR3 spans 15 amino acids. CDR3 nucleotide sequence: TGTGCCAGCAGCTTGGGCCAGGGACACACCGGGGAGCTGTTTTTT. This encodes CASSLGQGHTGELFF.

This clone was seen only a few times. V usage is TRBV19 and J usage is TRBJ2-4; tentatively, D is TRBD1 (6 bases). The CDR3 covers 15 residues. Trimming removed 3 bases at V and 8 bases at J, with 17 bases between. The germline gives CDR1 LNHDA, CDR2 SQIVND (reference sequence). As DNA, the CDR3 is TGTGCCAGTAGTATGATGATAGGGGGACGGGACATTCAGTACTTC. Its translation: CASSMMIGGRDIQYF. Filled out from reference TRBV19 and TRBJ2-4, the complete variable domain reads DGGITQSPKYLFRKEGQNVTLSCEQNLNHDAMYWYRQDPGQGLRLIYYSQIVNDFQKGDIAEGYSVSREKKESFPLTVTSAQKNPTAFYLCASSMMIGGRDIQYFGAGTRLSVL.